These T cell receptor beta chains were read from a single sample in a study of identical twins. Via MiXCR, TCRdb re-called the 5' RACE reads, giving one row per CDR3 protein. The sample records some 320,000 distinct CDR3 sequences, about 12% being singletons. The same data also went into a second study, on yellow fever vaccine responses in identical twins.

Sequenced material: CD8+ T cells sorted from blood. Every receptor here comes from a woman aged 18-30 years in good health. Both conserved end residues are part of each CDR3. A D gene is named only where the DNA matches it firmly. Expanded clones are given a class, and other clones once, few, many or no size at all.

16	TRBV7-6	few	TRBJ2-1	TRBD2	CASSSSTSGGAHEQFF	TGTGCCAGCAGCTCCTCAACTAGCGGGGGGGCGCATGAGCAGTTCTTC
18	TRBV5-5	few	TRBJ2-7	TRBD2	CASSSGLAGARYTYEQYF	TGTGCCAGCAGCTCCGGACTAGCCGGAGCCCGGTACACCTACGAGCAGTACTTC
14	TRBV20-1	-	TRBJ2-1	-	CSASPSGPYNEQFF	TGCAGTGCTAGCCCCAGCGGGCCCTACAATGAGCAGTTCTTC
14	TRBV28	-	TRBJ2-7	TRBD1	CASSLNRGRGEQYF	TGTGCCAGCAGTTTAAACAGGGGGCGAGGCGAGCAGTACTTC
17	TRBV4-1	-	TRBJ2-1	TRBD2	CASSQEWRGGSYNEQFF	TGCGCCAGCAGCCAAGAATGGCGGGGGGGCTCCTACAATGAGCAGTTCTTC
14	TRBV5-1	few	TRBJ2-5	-	CASSSRVGQETQYF	TGCGCCAGCAGCTCCCGGGTCGGGCAAGAGACCCAGTACTTC
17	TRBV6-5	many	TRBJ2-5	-	CASSYSWAGAFQETQYF	TGTGCCAGCAGTTACTCTTGGGCAGGGGCCTTCCAAGAGACCCAGTACTTC
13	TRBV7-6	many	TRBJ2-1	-	CASSLGRGIEQFF	TGTGCCAGCAGCTTAGGGCGGGGTATTGAGCAGTTCTTC
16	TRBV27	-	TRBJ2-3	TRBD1	CASSPWTGGHTDTQYF	TGTGCCAGCAGTCCCTGGACAGGGGGACACACAGATACGCAGTATTTT
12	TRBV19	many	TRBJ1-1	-	CASSWGLAEAFF	TGTGCCAGTAGTTGGGGTTTGGCTGAAGCTTTCTTT
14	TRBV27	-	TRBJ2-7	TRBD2	CASSFTGGPGEQYF	TGTGCCAGCAGTTTTACGGGAGGGCCGGGGGAGCAGTACTTC
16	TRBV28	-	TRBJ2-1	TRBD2	CASRGTSGPSYNEQFF	TGTGCCAGCAGGGGGACTAGCGGACCCTCCTACAATGAGCAGTTCTTC
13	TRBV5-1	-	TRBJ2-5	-	CASSFGVGETQYF	TGCGCCAGCAGCTTCGGTGTGGGAGAGACCCAGTACTTC
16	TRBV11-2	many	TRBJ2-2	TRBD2	CASSPGASGNTGELFF	TGTGCCAGCAGCCCCGGGGCTAGCGGGAACACCGGGGAGCTGTTTTTT
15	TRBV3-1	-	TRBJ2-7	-	CASSQSGTATYEQYF	TGTGCCAGCAGCCAGTCCGGGACCGCGACCTACGAGCAGTACTTC
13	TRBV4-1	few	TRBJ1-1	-	CASSQAGRSEAFF	TGCGCCAGCAGCCAAGCGGGGAGGTCTGAAGCTTTCTTT
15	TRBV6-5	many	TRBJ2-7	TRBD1	CASSYTIGQGDEQYF	TGTGCCAGCAGTTACACGATTGGACAGGGGGACGAGCAGTACTTC
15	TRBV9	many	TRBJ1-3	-	CASSTRSGDGNTIYF	TGTGCCAGCAGCACGAGATCAGGGGATGGAAACACCATATATTTT
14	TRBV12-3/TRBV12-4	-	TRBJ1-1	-	CASRPALTSTEAFF	TGTGCCAGCAGACCGGCCCTAACCAGCACTGAAGCTTTCTTT
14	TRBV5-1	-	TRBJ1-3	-	CASSAGETGNTIYF	TGCGCCAGCAGCGCCGGGGAGACGGGAAACACCATATATTTT
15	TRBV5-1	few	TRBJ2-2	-	CASSLGTTGSGELFF	TGCGCCAGCAGCTTGGGGACTACAGGATCCGGGGAGCTGTTTTTT
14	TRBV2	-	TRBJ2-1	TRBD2	CATGRTSGTDEQFF	TGTGCCACAGGAAGGACTAGCGGGACCGATGAGCAGTTCTTC
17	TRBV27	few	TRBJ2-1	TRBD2	CASSLLTSGGAGNEQFF	TGTGCCAGCAGTTTATTAACTAGCGGGGGGGCCGGGAATGAGCAGTTCTTC
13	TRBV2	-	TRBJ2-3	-	CASSEAETDTQYF	TGTGCCAGCAGTGAAGCTGAGACAGATACGCAGTATTTT
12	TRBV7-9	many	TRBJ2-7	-	CASSSRLYEQYF	TGTGCCAGCAGCTCCCGGCTCTACGAGCAGTACTTC
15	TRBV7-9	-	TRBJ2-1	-	CASSPSEVFNNEQFF	TGTGCCAGCAGCCCTAGCGAGGTCTTTAATAATGAGCAGTTCTTC
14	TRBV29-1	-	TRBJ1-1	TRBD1	CSVRSTGGGTEAFF	TGCAGCGTCCGTTCAACAGGGGGCGGGACTGAAGCTTTCTTT
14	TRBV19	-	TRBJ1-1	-	CASYNLRGFPEAFF	TGTGCCAGTTACAACCTTAGGGGGTTCCCTGAAGCTTTCTTT
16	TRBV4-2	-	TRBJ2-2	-	CASSFELAANTGELFF	TGTGCCAGCAGCTTTGAACTAGCCGCGAACACCGGGGAGCTGTTTTTT
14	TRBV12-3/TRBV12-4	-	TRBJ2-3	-	CASTLRTLTDTQYF	TGTGCCAGCACCTTGAGGACTTTGACAGATACGCAGTATTTT
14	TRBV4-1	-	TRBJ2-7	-	CASSQPLRRYEQYF	TGCGCCAGCAGCCAACCTCTTCGACGGTACGAGCAGTACTTC
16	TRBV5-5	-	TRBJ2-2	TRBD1	CASSVTDRGPTGELFF	TGTGCCAGCAGCGTAACGGACAGGGGGCCGACCGGGGAGCTGTTTTTT
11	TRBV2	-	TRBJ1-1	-	CASIENTEAFF	TGTGCCAGCATAGAGAACACTGAAGCTTTCTTT
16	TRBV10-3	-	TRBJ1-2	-	CAISESTNTGPYGYTF	TGTGCCATCAGTGAGTCTACCAATACAGGGCCCTATGGCTACACCTTC
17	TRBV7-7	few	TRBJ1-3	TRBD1	CASSPGTGAISGNTIYF	TGTGCCAGCAGCCCCGGGACAGGGGCCATCTCTGGAAACACCATATATTTT
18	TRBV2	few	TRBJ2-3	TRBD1	CASVDTLGQGITTDTQYF	TGTGCCAGCGTAGACACCTTGGGACAGGGGATAACGACAGATACGCAGTATTTT
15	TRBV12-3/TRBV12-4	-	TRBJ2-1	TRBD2	CASSLEAGGYDEQFF	TGTGCCAGCAGTTTAGAGGCGGGAGGCTACGATGAGCAGTTCTTC
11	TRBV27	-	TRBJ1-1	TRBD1	CASADRGGAFF	TGTGCCAGCGCCGACAGGGGCGGAGCTTTCTTT
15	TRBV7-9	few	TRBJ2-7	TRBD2	CASSSRVAGGFEQYF	TGTGCCAGCAGCTCCCGGGTAGCGGGAGGCTTCGAGCAGTACTTC
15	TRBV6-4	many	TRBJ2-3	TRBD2	CASSEGAGDTDTQYF	TGTGCCAGCAGTGAAGGAGCGGGAGACACAGATACGCAGTATTTT
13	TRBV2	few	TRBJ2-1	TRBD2	CASRPGLAGEQFF	TGTGCCAGCAGGCCGGGACTAGCAGGCGAGCAGTTCTTC
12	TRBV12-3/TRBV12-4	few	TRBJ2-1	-	CASSLTFYEQFF	TGTGCCAGCAGTTTGACTTTTTATGAGCAGTTCTTC
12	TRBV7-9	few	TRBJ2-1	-	CASSLVSGEQFF	TGTGCCAGCAGCTTAGTGTCGGGGGAGCAGTTCTTC
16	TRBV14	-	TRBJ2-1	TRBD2	CASSQVLTSGNIKQFF	TGTGCCAGCAGCCAAGTCCTGACTAGCGGGAATATTAAGCAGTTCTTC
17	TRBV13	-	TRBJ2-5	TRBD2	CASSLYGLAGTQETQYF	TGTGCCAGCAGCCTATACGGACTAGCGGGCACGCAAGAGACCCAGTACTTC
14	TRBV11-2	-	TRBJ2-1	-	CASSPIPGYNEQFF	TGTGCCAGCAGCCCAATCCCAGGCTACAATGAGCAGTTCTTC
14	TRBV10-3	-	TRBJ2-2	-	CAISADSGLVELFF	TGTGCCATCAGTGCCGACAGTGGGCTCGTGGAGCTGTTTTTT